This TCR beta chain was retrieved from a study of cytomegalovirus exposure and HLA in healthy donors. To note about this clone: Its antigen is unidentified.

Study results and limitations: Analysis was performed later, and it showed HLA-associated TCR beta chains to be more clonally expanded than equally common others.

V gave up 6 bases and J gave up 6 bases, with 17 bases separating them. The CDR3 is 15 residues long. Looked up from germline, CDR1 is MNHNY and CDR2 is SVGAGI (reference sequence). The PCR contained 60 Vbeta and 13 Jbeta primers. Assay: immunoSEQ multiplex PCR; the TCRdb copy retains only in-frame clones and omits some. The sample has 35,000 to 45,000 clones. The receptor was derived from a human donor in good health. The chain joins TRBV6-6 to TRBJ2-2; D is perhaps TRBD2 (6 bases). Material: PBMCs. DNA of the CDR3: TGTGCCAGCAGCCCCCGTGGCGGGGAGGCCGGGGAGCTGTTTTTT. Protein sequence: CASSPRGGEAGELFF.